The rows below give T cell receptor beta chains drawn from one sample of a study of TIL therapy for anti-PD-1-resistant metastatic lung cancer. Repertoires were generated with immunoSEQ multiplex PCR, while TCRdb's copy carries only in-frame clones and drops some. The sample contains tens of thousands of clones, over 75% of which appear only once. Source: blood, taken at baseline. The receptors stem from a person aged 25-80 years with non-small cell lung cancer. Both conserved end residues are part of each CDR3. Fields, in order: V gene, J gene, D gene, clone size, CDR3 protein, CDR3 DNA. The D gene is left open where the match is weak. Part of the rows lack a size; the others show once, few, many or a class for expanded clones.

V gene: TRBV7-3
J gene: TRBJ2-3
D gene: TRBD2
clone size: -
CDR3 protein: CASSPSQGLAGGPQYF
CDR3 DNA: TGTGCCAGCAGCCCATCTCAGGGACTAGCGGGGGGACCGCAGTATTTT

V gene: TRBV3-1/TRBV3-2
J gene: TRBJ2-2
D gene: TRBD2
clone size: -
CDR3 protein: CASSHGGRVTGELFF
CDR3 DNA: TGTGCCAGCAGCCACGGCGGGAGAGTCACCGGGGAGCTGTTTTTT

V gene: TRBV5-5
J gene: TRBJ1-5
D gene: -
clone size: once
CDR3 protein: CASSPLDSAHQPQHF
CDR3 DNA: TGTGCCAGCAGCCCCCTCGACAGTGCCCACCAGCCCCAGCATTTT

V gene: TRBV11-2
J gene: TRBJ2-2
D gene: -
clone size: few
CDR3 protein: CASRSTTGRNTGELFF
CDR3 DNA: TGTGCCAGCAGATCAACCACCGGGAGGAACACCGGGGAGCTGTTTTTT

V gene: TRBV6-6
J gene: TRBJ2-1
D gene: -
clone size: -
CDR3 protein: CASSAGDWGDNEQFF
CDR3 DNA: TGTGCCAGCAGTGCAGGGGATTGGGGAGACAATGAGCAGTTCTTC

V gene: TRBV3-1/TRBV3-2
J gene: TRBJ2-1
D gene: -
clone size: -
CDR3 protein: CASSQDLIGNEQFF
CDR3 DNA: TGTGCCAGCAGCCAAGACCTCATCGGGAATGAGCAGTTCTTC

V gene: TRBV5-1
J gene: TRBJ2-1
D gene: TRBD1
clone size: once
CDR3 protein: CASSSGQVTANEQFF
CDR3 DNA: TGCGCCAGCAGCTCGGGACAGGTGACAGCCAATGAGCAGTTCTTC

V gene: TRBV7-2
J gene: TRBJ1-1
D gene: -
clone size: -
CDR3 protein: CASSLGGRGEAFF
CDR3 DNA: TGTGCCAGCAGCTTAGGCGGTCGAGGTGAAGCTTTCTTT

V gene: TRBV7-9
J gene: TRBJ2-7
D gene: -
clone size: -
CDR3 protein: CASNRDASYEQYF
CDR3 DNA: TGTGCCAGCAACCGGGACGCCTCCTACGAGCAGTACTTC

V gene: TRBV9
J gene: TRBJ2-1
D gene: -
clone size: -
CDR3 protein: CASSASSDMVEQFF
CDR3 DNA: TGTGCCAGCAGCGCCTCGAGCGATATGGTCGAGCAGTTCTTC

V gene: TRBV6-5
J gene: TRBJ1-5
D gene: -
clone size: -
CDR3 protein: CASSYSTGIQPQHF
CDR3 DNA: TGTGCCAGCAGTTACTCGACAGGAATTCAGCCCCAGCATTTT

V gene: TRBV24-1
J gene: TRBJ2-2
D gene: -
clone size: -
CDR3 protein: CATSDQGGLDTGELFF
CDR3 DNA: TGTGCCACCAGTGACCAGGGCGGGCTGGACACCGGGGAGCTGTTTTTT

V gene: TRBV11-2
J gene: TRBJ1-1
D gene: -
clone size: once
CDR3 protein: CASSLWTALMNTEAFF
CDR3 DNA: TGTGCCAGCAGCTTATGGACAGCCCTAATGAACACTGAAGCTTTCTTT

V gene: TRBV11-2
J gene: TRBJ2-1
D gene: TRBD2
clone size: -
CDR3 protein: CASGMGLADRDEQFF
CDR3 DNA: TGTGCCAGCGGAATGGGACTAGCGGACCGGGATGAGCAGTTCTTC

V gene: TRBV4-1
J gene: TRBJ2-7
D gene: -
clone size: -
CDR3 protein: CASSQEPRYEQYF
CDR3 DNA: TGCGCCAGCAGCCAAGAACCACGATACGAGCAGTACTTC

V gene: TRBV2
J gene: TRBJ1-1
D gene: TRBD1
clone size: -
CDR3 protein: CASRLQGAGTEAFF
CDR3 DNA: TGTGCCAGCAGGCTCCAGGGGGCCGGCACTGAAGCTTTCTTT

V gene: TRBV27
J gene: TRBJ2-6
D gene: -
clone size: -
CDR3 protein: CASSGSGANVLTF
CDR3 DNA: TGTGCCAGCAGTGGGTCGGGGGCCAACGTCCTGACTTTC

V gene: TRBV6-1
J gene: TRBJ1-1
D gene: -
clone size: -
CDR3 protein: CASSERGITEAFF
CDR3 DNA: TGTGCCAGCAGTGAACGGGGTATAACTGAAGCTTTCTTT

V gene: TRBV4-2
J gene: TRBJ2-2
D gene: -
clone size: -
CDR3 protein: CASSQDPLQDTGELFF
CDR3 DNA: TGTGCCAGCAGCCAAGATCCCCTCCAAGACACCGGGGAGCTGTTTTTT

V gene: TRBV19
J gene: TRBJ1-1
D gene: TRBD1
clone size: few
CDR3 protein: CASSRGQGLNTEAFF
CDR3 DNA: TGTGCCAGTAGTAGGGGACAGGGATTGAACACTGAAGCTTTCTTT

V gene: TRBV9
J gene: TRBJ2-5
D gene: TRBD1
clone size: -
CDR3 protein: CASSQGKGQGYIQETQYF
CDR3 DNA: TGTGCCAGCAGCCAAGGGAAGGGACAGGGGTATATCCAAGAGACCCAGTACTTC

V gene: TRBV12-5
J gene: TRBJ2-7
D gene: TRBD2
clone size: -
CDR3 protein: CASGSPSGLIGYEQYF
CDR3 DNA: TGTGCTAGTGGTTCCCCTAGCGGGCTAATAGGGTACGAGCAGTACTTC

V gene: TRBV9
J gene: TRBJ1-2
D gene: TRBD1
clone size: -
CDR3 protein: CASSVRTGTHENYGYTF
CDR3 DNA: TGTGCCAGCAGCGTTAGGACAGGGACCCATGAGAACTATGGCTACACCTTC

V gene: TRBV9
J gene: TRBJ1-2
D gene: -
clone size: -
CDR3 protein: CASSVEGSYYGYTF
CDR3 DNA: TGTGCCAGCAGCGTAGAGGGGTCTTACTATGGCTACACCTTC

V gene: TRBV19
J gene: TRBJ2-3
D gene: -
clone size: -
CDR3 protein: CASSPSLLKGTDTQYF
CDR3 DNA: TGTGCCAGTAGCCCCTCCCTCCTAAAAGGCACAGATACGCAGTATTTT

V gene: TRBV9
J gene: TRBJ1-2
D gene: TRBD1
clone size: once
CDR3 protein: CASSPQGGPYGYTF
CDR3 DNA: TGTGCCAGCAGCCCACAGGGGGGGCCCTATGGCTACACCTTC

V gene: TRBV6-5
J gene: TRBJ2-1
D gene: -
clone size: -
CDR3 protein: CASIHAGYNEQFF
CDR3 DNA: TGTGCCAGCATTCACGCGGGGTACAATGAGCAGTTCTTC

V gene: TRBV5-1
J gene: TRBJ2-5
D gene: TRBD2
clone size: -
CDR3 protein: CASSEGVTGGGETQYF
CDR3 DNA: TGCGCCAGCAGCGAAGGGGTGACGGGGGGAGGAGAGACCCAGTACTTC

V gene: TRBV6-1
J gene: TRBJ1-1
D gene: -
clone size: -
CDR3 protein: CASSEGLGTRTEAFF
CDR3 DNA: TGTGCCAGCAGTGAAGGATTAGGGACCCGCACTGAAGCTTTCTTT

V gene: TRBV11-2
J gene: TRBJ2-2
D gene: -
clone size: -
CDR3 protein: CASSTLQDGGELFF
CDR3 DNA: TGTGCCAGCAGCACCCTACAGGATGGCGGGGAGCTGTTTTTT

V gene: TRBV19
J gene: TRBJ2-1
D gene: TRBD1
clone size: -
CDR3 protein: CASSIGWTGENEQFF
CDR3 DNA: TGTGCCAGTAGTATAGGGTGGACAGGGGAGAATGAGCAGTTCTTC

V gene: TRBV6-1
J gene: TRBJ2-5
D gene: -
clone size: -
CDR3 protein: CASSEVAGTQETQYF
CDR3 DNA: TGTGCCAGCAGTGAGGTGGCGGGAACCCAAGAGACCCAGTACTTC

V gene: TRBV4-2
J gene: TRBJ2-7
D gene: -
clone size: -
CDR3 protein: CASSQVLGQIIYEQYF
CDR3 DNA: TGTGCCAGCAGCCAAGTTCTGGGGCAAATAATCTACGAGCAGTACTTC

V gene: TRBV5-6
J gene: TRBJ1-3
D gene: -
clone size: once
CDR3 protein: CASTTPDRVGNTIYF
CDR3 DNA: TGTGCCAGCACCACACCGGACCGGGTCGGAAACACCATATATTTT

V gene: TRBV7-9
J gene: TRBJ1-1
D gene: TRBD1
clone size: -
CDR3 protein: CASRGGGPTEAFF
CDR3 DNA: TGTGCCAGCAGAGGAGGGGGCCCCACTGAAGCTTTCTTT

V gene: TRBV19
J gene: TRBJ2-1
D gene: TRBD1
clone size: -
CDR3 protein: CASSLGGTGGSYNEQFF
CDR3 DNA: TGTGCCAGTAGCCTTGGAGGGACAGGGGGCTCCTACAATGAGCAGTTCTTC

V gene: TRBV5-1
J gene: TRBJ2-5
D gene: -
clone size: -
CDR3 protein: CASSLVAHGSGETQYF
CDR3 DNA: TGCGCCAGCAGCTTGGTCGCCCACGGTTCGGGGGAGACCCAGTACTTC

V gene: TRBV7-9
J gene: TRBJ2-3
D gene: -
clone size: -
CDR3 protein: CASSPPGSPDTQYF
CDR3 DNA: TGTGCCAGCAGCCCTCCAGGTTCTCCAGATACGCAGTATTTT

V gene: TRBV27
J gene: TRBJ1-6
D gene: -
clone size: -
CDR3 protein: CASRPYQYSPLHF
CDR3 DNA: TGTGCCAGCAGACCCTACCAGTATTCACCCCTCCACTTT

V gene: TRBV7-2
J gene: TRBJ1-1
D gene: -
clone size: -
CDR3 protein: CASSLSRVTLNTEAFF
CDR3 DNA: TGTGCCAGCAGCTTGAGCAGGGTGACTTTGAACACTGAAGCTTTCTTT

V gene: TRBV7-2
J gene: TRBJ2-7
D gene: TRBD2
clone size: -
CDR3 protein: CASSLVSGRQGGEQYF
CDR3 DNA: TGTGCCAGCAGCTTAGTTAGCGGGAGGCAGGGAGGGGAGCAGTACTTC

V gene: TRBV19
J gene: TRBJ2-2
D gene: TRBD1
clone size: -
CDR3 protein: CASKRQGQGKTGELFF
CDR3 DNA: TGTGCCAGTAAAAGGCAGGGACAGGGGAAGACCGGGGAGCTGTTTTTT

V gene: TRBV5-1
J gene: TRBJ1-3
D gene: -
clone size: -
CDR3 protein: CASSGDSSRGNTIYF
CDR3 DNA: TGCGCCAGCAGCGGGGACTCCTCTCGGGGAAACACCATATATTTT

V gene: TRBV4-1
J gene: TRBJ2-2
D gene: -
clone size: -
CDR3 protein: CASSQMQGGTGELFF
CDR3 DNA: TGCGCCAGCAGCCAAATGCAGGGTGGGACCGGGGAGCTGTTTTTT

V gene: TRBV28
J gene: TRBJ2-3
D gene: -
clone size: -
CDR3 protein: CASSYGRPYTQYF
CDR3 DNA: TGTGCCAGCAGTTACGGACGTCCATATACGCAGTATTTT

V gene: TRBV27
J gene: TRBJ2-7
D gene: -
clone size: -
CDR3 protein: CASSTTALTVTYEQYF
CDR3 DNA: TGTGCCAGCAGTACCACTGCGTTGACAGTTACCTACGAGCAGTACTTC

V gene: TRBV19
J gene: TRBJ1-4
D gene: TRBD1
clone size: -
CDR3 protein: CASSIGQGGEKLFF
CDR3 DNA: TGTGCCAGTAGTATCGGACAGGGAGGTGAAAAACTGTTTTTT

V gene: TRBV7-2
J gene: TRBJ1-2
D gene: TRBD1
clone size: -
CDR3 protein: CASSTPDRLIAYGYTF
CDR3 DNA: TGTGCCAGCAGCACCCCGGACAGGTTGATCGCCTATGGCTACACCTTC

V gene: TRBV12-3/TRBV12-4
J gene: TRBJ2-1
D gene: -
clone size: -
CDR3 protein: CASSPDGRVGQFF
CDR3 DNA: TGTGCCAGCAGCCCGGACGGTAGGGTAGGGCAGTTCTTC

V gene: TRBV18
J gene: TRBJ1-3
D gene: -
clone size: -
CDR3 protein: CASSPGSRGNTIYF
CDR3 DNA: TGTGCCAGCTCGCCAGGATCCCGTGGGAACACCATATATTTT

V gene: TRBV11-2
J gene: TRBJ2-7
D gene: TRBD1
clone size: -
CDR3 protein: CASSLGTGAYEQYF
CDR3 DNA: TGTGCCAGCAGCTTAGGGACAGGGGCCTACGAGCAGTACTTC

V gene: TRBV3-1/TRBV3-2
J gene: TRBJ2-7
D gene: -
clone size: -
CDR3 protein: CASSHRGEQYF
CDR3 DNA: TGTGCCAGCAGCCATCGGGGCGAGCAGTACTTC

V gene: TRBV7-6
J gene: TRBJ2-7
D gene: TRBD2
clone size: -
CDR3 protein: CASSLGLAAGGPWAEQYF
CDR3 DNA: TGTGCCAGCAGCTTAGGGTTAGCGGCGGGAGGGCCTTGGGCCGAGCAGTACTTC

V gene: TRBV7-9
J gene: TRBJ2-3
D gene: TRBD2
clone size: -
CDR3 protein: CASSSEREASSDTQYF
CDR3 DNA: TGTGCCAGCAGCTCTGAGCGGGAGGCTTCTTCAGATACGCAGTATTTT

V gene: TRBV4-1
J gene: TRBJ2-7
D gene: TRBD2
clone size: -
CDR3 protein: CASSQDATSGHYEQYF
CDR3 DNA: TGCGCCAGCAGCCAAGATGCGACTAGCGGACACTACGAGCAGTACTTC

V gene: TRBV3-1/TRBV3-2
J gene: TRBJ1-6
D gene: TRBD1
clone size: -
CDR3 protein: CASSPWDSNSPLHF
CDR3 DNA: TGTGCCAGCAGCCCCTGGGACAGTAATTCACCCCTCCACTTT

V gene: TRBV9
J gene: TRBJ2-1
D gene: -
clone size: -
CDR3 protein: CASSVGESSYNEQFF
CDR3 DNA: TGTGCCAGCAGCGTAGGAGAGAGCTCCTACAATGAGCAGTTCTTC

V gene: TRBV18
J gene: TRBJ2-5
D gene: -
clone size: few
CDR3 protein: CASSPLGQGKETQYF
CDR3 DNA: TGTGCCAGCTCACCATTGGGGCAGGGAAAAGAGACCCAGTACTTC